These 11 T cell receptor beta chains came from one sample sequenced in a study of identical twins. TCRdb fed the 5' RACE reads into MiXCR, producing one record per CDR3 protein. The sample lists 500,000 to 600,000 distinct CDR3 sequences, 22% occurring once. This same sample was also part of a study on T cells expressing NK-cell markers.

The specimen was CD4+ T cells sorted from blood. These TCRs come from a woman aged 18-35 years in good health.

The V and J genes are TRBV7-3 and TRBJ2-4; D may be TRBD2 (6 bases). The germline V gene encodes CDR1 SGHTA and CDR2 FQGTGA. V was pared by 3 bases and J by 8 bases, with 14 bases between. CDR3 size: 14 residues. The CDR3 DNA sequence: TGTGCCAGCAGCTTGGGGGGTCCCAAGGACATTCAGTACTTC. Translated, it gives CASSLGGPKDIQYF.

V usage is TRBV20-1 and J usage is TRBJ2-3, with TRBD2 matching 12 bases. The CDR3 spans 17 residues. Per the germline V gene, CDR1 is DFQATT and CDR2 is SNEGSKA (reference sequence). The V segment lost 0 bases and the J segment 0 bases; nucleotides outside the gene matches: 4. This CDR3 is CSARDVGTSGSTDTQYF. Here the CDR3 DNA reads TGCAGTGCTAGAGACGTAGGGACTAGCGGGAGCACAGATACGCAGTATTTT.

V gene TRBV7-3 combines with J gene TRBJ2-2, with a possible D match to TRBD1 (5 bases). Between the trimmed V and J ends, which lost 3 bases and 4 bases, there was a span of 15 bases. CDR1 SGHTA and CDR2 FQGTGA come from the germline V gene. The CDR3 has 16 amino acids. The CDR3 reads CASSFSGASSTGELFF. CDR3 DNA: TGTGCCAGCAGCTTTTCTGGGGCCTCGAGCACCGGGGAGCTGTTTTTT. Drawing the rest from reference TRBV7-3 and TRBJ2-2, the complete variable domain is GAGVSQTPSNKVTEKGKYVELRCDPISGHTALYWYRQSLGQGPEFLIYFQGTGAADDSGLPNDRFFAVRPEGSVSTLKIQRTERGDSAVYLCASSFSGASSTGELFFGEGSRLTVL.

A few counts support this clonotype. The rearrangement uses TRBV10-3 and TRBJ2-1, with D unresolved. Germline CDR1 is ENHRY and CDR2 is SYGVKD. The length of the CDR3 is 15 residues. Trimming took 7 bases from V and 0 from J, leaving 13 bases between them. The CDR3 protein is CAITPNMSSYNEQFF. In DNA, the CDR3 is TGTGCCATCACCCCCAATATGAGCTCCTACAATGAGCAGTTCTTC.

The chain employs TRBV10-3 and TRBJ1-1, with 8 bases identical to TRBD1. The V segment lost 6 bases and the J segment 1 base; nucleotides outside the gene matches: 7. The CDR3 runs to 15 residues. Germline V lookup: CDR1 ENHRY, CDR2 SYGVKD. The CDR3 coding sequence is TGTGCCATCAGCCTGACAGGGGACACGAACACTGAAGCTTTCTTT. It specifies CAISLTGDTNTEAFF.

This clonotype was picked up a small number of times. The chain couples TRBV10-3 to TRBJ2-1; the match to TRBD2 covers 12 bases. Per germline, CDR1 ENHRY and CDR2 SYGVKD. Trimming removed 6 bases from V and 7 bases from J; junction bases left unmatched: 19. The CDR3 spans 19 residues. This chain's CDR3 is CAISARSTRLAGGPNEQFF. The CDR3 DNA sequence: TGTGCCATCAGCGCGCGATCCACCCGGCTAGCGGGAGGGCCAAATGAGCAGTTCTTC.

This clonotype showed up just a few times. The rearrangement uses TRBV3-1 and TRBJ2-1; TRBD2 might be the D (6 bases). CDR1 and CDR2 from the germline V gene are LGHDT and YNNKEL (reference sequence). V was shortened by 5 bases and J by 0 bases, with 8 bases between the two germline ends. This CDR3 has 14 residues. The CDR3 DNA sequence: TGTGCCAGCAGCGGGAGGTACTCCTACAATGAGCAGTTCTTC. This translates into CASSGRYSYNEQFF.

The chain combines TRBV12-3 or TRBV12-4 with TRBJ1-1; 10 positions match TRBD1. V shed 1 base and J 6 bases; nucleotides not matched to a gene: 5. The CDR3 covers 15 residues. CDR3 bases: TGTGCCAGCAGTTTAGGGACAGGGGGTTTTGCTGAAGCTTTCTTT. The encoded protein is CASSLGTGGFAEAFF.

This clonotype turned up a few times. CDR3 nucleotide sequence: TGTGCCAGCAGTCCACGACAGGGGAAGGGGGAGCTGTTTTTT. It encodes CASSPRQGKGELFF. The rearrangement joins TRBV12-3 or TRBV12-4 to TRBJ2-2; TRBD1 agrees at 8 bases. Germline trimming cut 5 bases from V and 8 bases from J; bases unmatched to any gene: 7. CDR3 length: 14 residues.

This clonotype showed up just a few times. CDR3 amino acids: CSGGTGSNEQFF. CDR3 DNA sequence: TGCAGTGGGGGGACAGGGAGCAATGAGCAGTTCTTC. The chain joins TRBV20-1 to TRBJ2-1; 9 nucleotides line up with TRBD1. CDR1 and CDR2 (germline): DFQATT, SNEGSKA (reference sequence). The V segment lost 7 bases and the J segment 6 bases; nucleotides outside the gene matches: 4. This CDR3 is 12 amino acids long.

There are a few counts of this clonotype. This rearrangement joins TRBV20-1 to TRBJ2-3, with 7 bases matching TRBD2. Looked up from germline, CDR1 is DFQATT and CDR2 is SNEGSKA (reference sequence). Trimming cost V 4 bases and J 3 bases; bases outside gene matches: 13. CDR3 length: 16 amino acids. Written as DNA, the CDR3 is TGCAGTGCTATGAAGGTCGACGGCGGGAGAACAGATACGCAGTATTTT. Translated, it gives CSAMKVDGGRTDTQYF.